This T cell receptor beta chain was sequenced for a study of cytomegalovirus exposure and HLA in healthy donors. Findings of the study overall: HLA-A and HLA-B allele assignments for most subjects were reportedly predicted accurately using TCR beta sequences.

Note on this clone: Its antigen is unidentified.

The PCR was carried out with 60 Vbeta primers and 13 Jbeta primers. TCRdb keeps only in-frame clones here, not all; method: immunoSEQ multiplex PCR. The table includes around 180,000 clones, just under 85% detected once. The CDR3 is 12 residues long. V gave up 5 bases and J gave up 4 bases, with 7 bases separating them. Germline CDR1 MDHEN, CDR2 SYDVKM. The chain uses TRBV28 and TRBJ2-3; TRBD1 might be the D (5 bases). The sample taken for sequencing was PBMCs. The source is a girl aged 5-17 years in good health and CMV-seropositive. The chain's CDR3 is CASSRGADTQYF. The CDR3 region has the DNA TGTGCCAGCAGTAGGGGCGCAGATACGCAGTATTTT.